Listed below are T cell receptor beta chains from one sample, sequenced in a study of blood T cell repertoires in COVID-19. TCRdb's copy holds only in-frame clones and misses some; the assay was immunoSEQ multiplex PCR. The table includes approximately 100,000 clones, around nine tenths detected once. Sequences were obtained from peripheral blood. The receptors were sampled from a man aged 50 to 60 with acute or convalescent COVID-19. CDR3s include the opening cysteine and the closing phenylalanine or tryptophan. The D gene is left open where the match is weak. The size field is filled for only some rows; it gives once, few, many or a size class.

TGTGCCACCATGCGGACTGGGGGGGCAGGCACGCAGTATTTT	CATMRTGGAGTQYF	.	TRBV24-1	TRBJ2-3	.
TGTGCCAGCAGCGCGGGATCGAGCTCCTACGAGCAGTACTTC	CASSAGSSSYEQYF	.	TRBV9	TRBJ2-7	once
TGCAGCGTCGCAAAGACAGTGAACACCGGGGAGCTGTTTTTT	CSVAKTVNTGELFF	.	TRBV29-1	TRBJ2-2	.
TGTGCCAGCTCACCGGGACTAGCTACAGATACGCAGTATTTT	CASSPGLATDTQYF	TRBD2	TRBV18	TRBJ2-3	.
TGTGCCAGCAGCCCTGGGAGGGGCCGCCTCTACTCTGGGGCCAACGTCCTGACTTTC	CASSPGRGRLYSGANVLTF	TRBD2	TRBV6-2/TRBV6-3	TRBJ2-6	.
TGTGCCAGCAGTCCCGAGGGTTTTGGCGGCACTGAAGCTTTCTTT	CASSPEGFGGTEAFF	.	TRBV2	TRBJ1-1	.
TGTGCCAGCTCACCAGCAGGCGCCGCCTATAATTCACCCCTCCACTTT	CASSPAGAAYNSPLHF	.	TRBV18	TRBJ1-6	.
TGTGCCAGCAGTCACCGACTAGCGCACTACAATGAGCAGTTCTTC	CASSHRLAHYNEQFF	TRBD2	TRBV6-5	TRBJ2-1	.
TGTGCCAGTGATTCCGTTAAGACAGAGACTAGCAATCAGCCCCAGCATTTT	CASDSVKTETSNQPQHF	.	TRBV21-1	TRBJ1-5	.
TGTGCCAGCAGCTTATCCCGGAATGAGCAGTTCTTC	CASSLSRNEQFF	.	TRBV11-3	TRBJ2-1	.
TGTGCCAGCAGCTTAGGGGGACTAGCGGGAGAATTCGAGCAGTACTTC	CASSLGGLAGEFEQYF	TRBD2	TRBV11-3	TRBJ2-7	.
TGCGCCAGCAGCGAACCGGAGGGCCGATACGAGCAGTACTTC	CASSEPEGRYEQYF	.	TRBV4-1	TRBJ2-7	many
TGTGCCAGCTCACCTGGTGACAGGGCTGTAACTGGCAATCAGCCCCAGCATTTT	CASSPGDRAVTGNQPQHF	TRBD1	TRBV18	TRBJ1-5	.
TGTGCCTGGGGTAGCGGGATTAGGTACGAGCAGTACTTC	CAWGSGIRYEQYF	TRBD2	TRBV30	TRBJ2-7	.
TGTGCCAGCGCCCAGTCGAGAGGCTTGACTGAGCAGTACTTC	CASAQSRGLTEQYF	.	TRBV3-1/TRBV3-2	TRBJ2-7	.
TGTGCCAGCTCACCAGGGACTAGCCGGGAGACCCAGTACTTC	CASSPGTSRETQYF	TRBD2	TRBV18	TRBJ2-5	.
TGCGCCAGCAGCCAAGATTCGGGACAGTACAATGAGCAGTTCTTC	CASSQDSGQYNEQFF	TRBD1	TRBV4-1	TRBJ2-1	few